A selection of T cell receptor beta chains follows, all from one sample in a study of blood T cell repertoires in COVID-19. TCRdb's copy holds only in-frame clones and misses some; the assay was immunoSEQ multiplex PCR. The data contain 95,000 to 110,000 clones, about 90% of them singletons. What was sequenced was peripheral blood. These receptors were taken from a human donor in a cohort sampled during active COVID-19. CDR3s include the opening cysteine and the closing phenylalanine or tryptophan. Each record gives: clone size, D gene, J gene, V gene, CDR3 DNA, CDR3 protein. D genes are given only for firm matches. Size values are once, few and many counts, or a class for expanded clones, and some rows have none.

clone_size: NA
d_call: NA
j_call: TRBJ1-1
v_call: TRBV18
cdr3_nt: TGTGCCACCTGCCGGGACACCCTAACATCGAACACTGAAGCTTTCTTT
cdr3_aa: CATCRDTLTSNTEAFF

clone_size: NA
d_call: NA
j_call: TRBJ1-3
v_call: TRBV6-6
cdr3_nt: TGTGCCAGCTCCCAAACCGGGGGAAACACCATATATTTT
cdr3_aa: CASSQTGGNTIYF

clone_size: NA
d_call: TRBD1
j_call: TRBJ2-2
v_call: TRBV9
cdr3_nt: TGTGCCAGCAGCGTGAGACAGGGGACGAACACCGGGGAGCTGTTTTTT
cdr3_aa: CASSVRQGTNTGELFF

clone_size: NA
d_call: TRBD1
j_call: TRBJ2-7
v_call: TRBV6-4
cdr3_nt: TGTGCCAGCAGTGGGGACAGGGGATTCTACGAGCAGTACTTC
cdr3_aa: CASSGDRGFYEQYF

clone_size: NA
d_call: NA
j_call: TRBJ1-6
v_call: TRBV28
cdr3_nt: TGTGCCAGCAGTTTCACCCCCGGGGGCTCCTATAATTCACCCCTCCACTTT
cdr3_aa: CASSFTPGGSYNSPLHF

clone_size: NA
d_call: TRBD1
j_call: TRBJ2-7
v_call: TRBV30
cdr3_nt: TGTGCCTGGAGCTCAGGGGGCTCCCTCCGAGAGCAGTACTTC
cdr3_aa: CAWSSGGSLREQYF

clone_size: NA
d_call: TRBD2
j_call: TRBJ2-7
v_call: TRBV9
cdr3_nt: TGTGCCAGCAGCGTAGGTTCTAGCGGGATGTACGAGCAGTACTTC
cdr3_aa: CASSVGSSGMYEQYF

clone_size: NA
d_call: TRBD1
j_call: TRBJ2-3
v_call: TRBV6-5
cdr3_nt: TGTGCCAGCTACAGGGGCCTGGCAGATACGCAGTATTTT
cdr3_aa: CASYRGLADTQYF

clone_size: once
d_call: NA
j_call: TRBJ2-1
v_call: TRBV2
cdr3_nt: TGTGCCAGCAGTGAATGGGGCCAGGACAATGAGCAGTTCTTC
cdr3_aa: CASSEWGQDNEQFF

clone_size: NA
d_call: NA
j_call: TRBJ2-1
v_call: TRBV19
cdr3_nt: TGTGCCAGTAGTTTGGCTAGCCCGTACAATGAGCAGTTCTTC
cdr3_aa: CASSLASPYNEQFF

clone_size: few
d_call: NA
j_call: TRBJ1-6
v_call: TRBV14
cdr3_nt: TGTGCCAGCAGCAGCGGACGGGAGTATTCACCCCTCCACTTT
cdr3_aa: CASSSGREYSPLHF

clone_size: NA
d_call: TRBD1
j_call: TRBJ1-1
v_call: TRBV11-1
cdr3_nt: TGTGCCAGCAGTTCCTCCGGGACAGTGAACACTGAAGCTTTCTTT
cdr3_aa: CASSSSGTVNTEAFF

clone_size: NA
d_call: TRBD2
j_call: TRBJ2-1
v_call: TRBV7-8
cdr3_nt: TGTGCCAGCAGCTTAGCGGTTGAGCGGGGTCCCTACAATGAGCAGTTCTTC
cdr3_aa: CASSLAVERGPYNEQFF

clone_size: NA
d_call: NA
j_call: TRBJ2-3
v_call: TRBV2
cdr3_nt: TGTGCCAGCAGCAAAAGACAGGGAGGAGGCACAGATACGCAGTATTTT
cdr3_aa: CASSKRQGGGTDTQYF

clone_size: NA
d_call: TRBD2
j_call: TRBJ2-4
v_call: TRBV7-9
cdr3_nt: TGTGCCAGCAGCTCTTGGACTAGTAATGACATTCAGTACTTC
cdr3_aa: CASSSWTSNDIQYF

clone_size: once
d_call: TRBD1
j_call: TRBJ2-3
v_call: TRBV4-2
cdr3_nt: TGTGCCAGCAGCCAAACTACGGACAGGGTTATAGATACGCAGTATTTT
cdr3_aa: CASSQTTDRVIDTQYF

clone_size: few
d_call: NA
j_call: TRBJ1-5
v_call: TRBV7-9
cdr3_nt: TGTGCCAGCAGCTTAGGGGAGAGTAGCAATCAGCCCCAGCATTTT
cdr3_aa: CASSLGESSNQPQHF

clone_size: few
d_call: NA
j_call: TRBJ2-5
v_call: TRBV24-1
cdr3_nt: TGTGCCACCAGTGATACTAGGGACACCCAAGAGACCCAGTACTTC
cdr3_aa: CATSDTRDTQETQYF

clone_size: NA
d_call: TRBD1
j_call: TRBJ2-7
v_call: TRBV3-1/TRBV3-2
cdr3_nt: TGTGCCAGCAGCCCCACCGGACAGGAGGTTATCTACGAGCAGTACTTC
cdr3_aa: CASSPTGQEVIYEQYF

clone_size: once
d_call: NA
j_call: TRBJ1-1
v_call: TRBV10-3
cdr3_nt: TGTGCCATCAGCCAAGACAAGAACACTGAAGCTTTCTTT
cdr3_aa: CAISQDKNTEAFF

clone_size: NA
d_call: TRBD1
j_call: TRBJ1-2
v_call: TRBV7-2
cdr3_nt: TGTGCCAGCAGCTTAGTCGGGGGACAGGCTTCTCGTGGCTACACCTTC
cdr3_aa: CASSLVGGQASRGYTF

clone_size: NA
d_call: TRBD2
j_call: TRBJ2-6
v_call: TRBV6-6
cdr3_nt: TGTGCCAGCAGTCATGGGACTAGCGGGAACCCTGGGGCCAACGTCCTGACTTTC
cdr3_aa: CASSHGTSGNPGANVLTF

clone_size: NA
d_call: NA
j_call: TRBJ2-1
v_call: TRBV27
cdr3_nt: TGTGCCAGCAGTCGCCGGACTGGCGAAGAGCAGTTCTTC
cdr3_aa: CASSRRTGEEQFF

clone_size: NA
d_call: NA
j_call: TRBJ2-7
v_call: TRBV27
cdr3_nt: TGTGCCAGCAGTTCCCGGGACTTCCCCTACGAGCAGTACTTC
cdr3_aa: CASSSRDFPYEQYF

clone_size: once
d_call: NA
j_call: TRBJ2-3
v_call: TRBV19
cdr3_nt: TGTGCCAGTAGTATCCCGTCTAGCGTGAGCACAGATACGCAGTATTTT
cdr3_aa: CASSIPSSVSTDTQYF

clone_size: once
d_call: TRBD2
j_call: TRBJ2-1
v_call: TRBV9
cdr3_nt: TGTGCCAGCAGCGAGAGCGGGACTACCTACAATGAGCAGTTCTTC
cdr3_aa: CASSESGTTYNEQFF

clone_size: NA
d_call: NA
j_call: TRBJ2-7
v_call: TRBV29-1
cdr3_nt: TGCAGCGTACAGGGCGGCGAGCAGTACTTC
cdr3_aa: CSVQGGEQYF

clone_size: NA
d_call: NA
j_call: TRBJ1-4
v_call: TRBV7-9
cdr3_nt: TGTGCCAGCAGCCCTTTAACTAATGAAAAACTGTTTTTT
cdr3_aa: CASSPLTNEKLFF

clone_size: NA
d_call: NA
j_call: TRBJ2-7
v_call: TRBV24-1
cdr3_nt: TGTGCCACCAGTGAGGGCGGGATGTACGAGCAGTACTTC
cdr3_aa: CATSEGGMYEQYF

clone_size: once
d_call: TRBD1
j_call: TRBJ2-7
v_call: TRBV4-1
cdr3_nt: TGCGCCAGCAGCCAAGTCGGGACAGGGATTTTTACCTACGAGCAGTACTTC
cdr3_aa: CASSQVGTGIFTYEQYF

clone_size: once
d_call: NA
j_call: TRBJ1-5
v_call: TRBV5-8
cdr3_nt: TGTGCCAGCAGCTGGGCACTTTATCAGCCCCAGCATTTT
cdr3_aa: CASSWALYQPQHF

clone_size: NA
d_call: NA
j_call: TRBJ2-1
v_call: TRBV5-1
cdr3_nt: TGCGCCAGCAGCTTGGGCTATAACAATGAGCAGTTCTTC
cdr3_aa: CASSLGYNNEQFF

clone_size: NA
d_call: TRBD2
j_call: TRBJ2-5
v_call: TRBV3-1/TRBV3-2
cdr3_nt: TGTGCCAGCACCGAAAGCGGGGGGATTTCGGAGACCCAGTACTTC
cdr3_aa: CASTESGGISETQYF

clone_size: NA
d_call: TRBD1
j_call: TRBJ1-1
v_call: TRBV5-1
cdr3_nt: TGCGCCAGCAGCTCCCCGGGACAGGGAATCACTGAAGCTTTCTTT
cdr3_aa: CASSSPGQGITEAFF

clone_size: NA
d_call: TRBD2
j_call: TRBJ2-1
v_call: TRBV6-1
cdr3_nt: TGTGCCAGCAGTGCGAGACTAGCGAGCTCCTACAATGAGCAGTTCTTC
cdr3_aa: CASSARLASSYNEQFF

clone_size: NA
d_call: NA
j_call: TRBJ1-5
v_call: TRBV7-2
cdr3_nt: TGTGCCAGCAGCTTAGGACGGGGGGATCAGCCCCAGCATTTT
cdr3_aa: CASSLGRGDQPQHF

clone_size: NA
d_call: NA
j_call: TRBJ1-1
v_call: TRBV7-9
cdr3_nt: TGTGCCAGCAGCCTAGAACAGGGAGTGAACACTGAAGCTTTCTTT
cdr3_aa: CASSLEQGVNTEAFF

clone_size: NA
d_call: TRBD1
j_call: TRBJ1-1
v_call: TRBV6-5
cdr3_nt: TGTGCCAGCAGGTCTGACAGGGGGCCTGAAGCTTTCTTT
cdr3_aa: CASRSDRGPEAFF

clone_size: NA
d_call: TRBD1
j_call: TRBJ1-2
v_call: TRBV19
cdr3_nt: TGTGCCAGTAGTCCGCCCTGGGGACAGGGTTTTTTACGCTATAACTATGGCTACACCTTC
cdr3_aa: CASSPPWGQGFLRYNYGYTF

clone_size: NA
d_call: NA
j_call: TRBJ2-7
v_call: TRBV11-2
cdr3_nt: TGTGCCAGCAGCTTAGACGCAGGGGACGAGCAGTACTTC
cdr3_aa: CASSLDAGDEQYF

clone_size: NA
d_call: TRBD2
j_call: TRBJ2-3
v_call: TRBV6-5
cdr3_nt: TGTGCCAGCAGTCGGCTAGCGGGGCTCACAGATACGCAGTATTTT
cdr3_aa: CASSRLAGLTDTQYF

clone_size: NA
d_call: TRBD2
j_call: TRBJ2-1
v_call: TRBV19
cdr3_nt: TGTGCCAGTAGTATAGATGAGAGGCGGGAGGGCCCCGGGCAGTTCTTC
cdr3_aa: CASSIDERREGPGQFF

clone_size: few
d_call: TRBD1
j_call: TRBJ1-4
v_call: TRBV4-2
cdr3_nt: TGTGCCAGCAGCCAAGTGGGACAGGGGGCAGCTAATGAAAAACTGTTTTTT
cdr3_aa: CASSQVGQGAANEKLFF

clone_size: once
d_call: TRBD1
j_call: TRBJ1-1
v_call: TRBV18
cdr3_nt: TGTGCCAGCTCACCAGTTGACAGGGACACTGAAGCTTTCTTT
cdr3_aa: CASSPVDRDTEAFF

clone_size: NA
d_call: NA
j_call: TRBJ2-1
v_call: TRBV4-1
cdr3_nt: TGCGCCAGCAGCCAAGATGGGGAAAGCGGCCCAGAAGACAATGAGCAGTTCTTC
cdr3_aa: CASSQDGESGPEDNEQFF

clone_size: NA
d_call: TRBD2
j_call: TRBJ2-2
v_call: TRBV9
cdr3_nt: TGTGCCAGCAGCGCGACGGGGGGCGGGGAGCTGTTTTTT
cdr3_aa: CASSATGGGELFF

clone_size: NA
d_call: TRBD1
j_call: TRBJ1-2
v_call: TRBV6-2/TRBV6-3
cdr3_nt: TGTGCCAGCAGTTACGCTTACAGGGGGATGGATGGCTACACCTTC
cdr3_aa: CASSYAYRGMDGYTF

clone_size: NA
d_call: NA
j_call: TRBJ2-5
v_call: TRBV6-1
cdr3_nt: TGTGCCAGCAGTGAAACAGGAGGGCGTCAAGAGACCCAGTACTTC
cdr3_aa: CASSETGGRQETQYF